The rows below give T cell receptor beta chains drawn from one sample of a study of blood T cell repertoires in COVID-19. Here immunoSEQ multiplex PCR was the method, and the copy in TCRdb shows in-frame clones only, minus some. The data show approximately 300,000 clones, with about 92% seen just once and less than 20% held by the top ten. Sequenced sample: PBMCs or T cells enriched from blood (not recorded which). The receptor set was obtained from a woman under 40 who had recovered from COVID-19. The CDR3 runs from the conserved cysteine through the conserved F or W. The D gene is left open where the match is weak. The size of a clone is reported for some rows only, either as once, few or many, or as a class for expanded clones.

CDR3	DNA	V	size	J	D
CASRTTFGSPLHF	TGTGCCAGCAGAACGACATTTGGTTCACCCCTCCACTTT	TRBV5-4	.	TRBJ1-6	.
CASSLTPQETQYF	TGCGCCAGCAGCTTGACTCCTCAAGAGACCCAGTACTTC	TRBV5-1	.	TRBJ2-5	.
CASSVGGGTYEQYF	TGTGCCAGCAGCGTAGGAGGGGGTACCTACGAGCAGTACTTC	TRBV9	.	TRBJ2-7	.
CASSRGGKETQYF	TGTGCCAGCAGCCGGGGGGGCAAAGAGACCCAGTACTTC	TRBV2	.	TRBJ2-5	TRBD2
CASSQPGVGGETQYF	TGTGCCAGCAGCCAACCCGGGGTAGGAGGGGAGACCCAGTACTTC	TRBV7-2	once	TRBJ2-5	.
CASSPELAGPLHEQFF	TGTGCCAGCAGCCCTGAACTAGCGGGGCCCCTGCATGAGCAGTTCTTC	TRBV4-2	.	TRBJ2-1	TRBD2
CASSLEVQVTPGTNQETQYF	TGTGCCAGCAGCCTGGAAGTACAGGTAACCCCGGGCACCAACCAAGAGACCCAGTACTTC	TRBV28	once	TRBJ2-5	.
CASEGELNTEAFF	TGTGCCAGCGAAGGAGAGTTGAACACTGAAGCTTTCTTT	TRBV6-6	few	TRBJ1-1	.
CASSPMTGNTEAFF	TGCGCCAGCAGCCCGATGACAGGGAACACTGAAGCTTTCTTT	TRBV4-1	.	TRBJ1-1	.
CASSRGGNTGELFF	TGTGCCAGCAGCCGAGGGGGCAACACCGGGGAGCTGTTTTTT	TRBV13	once	TRBJ2-2	TRBD1
CASSYFGVTGNTIYF	TGTGCCAGCAGTTACTTCGGGGTAACAGGAAACACCATATATTTT	TRBV6-5	few	TRBJ1-3	.
CASLSTGTGESGYTF	TGTGCCAGCCTAAGTACCGGTACAGGGGAAAGTGGCTACACCTTC	TRBV27	.	TRBJ1-2	TRBD1
CASSLASSSYEQYF	TGTGCCAGCAGCCTAGCGTCGTCCTCCTACGAGCAGTACTTC	TRBV27	once	TRBJ2-7	.
CASSQDRDYGYTF	TGTGCCAGCAGCCAAGATCGGGACTATGGCTACACCTTC	TRBV4-2	.	TRBJ1-2	.
CASTSDRGNAYNEQFF	TGTGCCAGCACCTCGGACAGGGGCAATGCTTACAATGAGCAGTTCTTC	TRBV28	.	TRBJ2-1	TRBD1
CASSLRGKTSGSTGELFF	TGTGCCAGCAGCTTGCGGGGGAAGACTAGCGGGAGCACCGGGGAGCTGTTTTTT	TRBV5-4	.	TRBJ2-2	TRBD2
CASSKTRDYNQPQHF	TGTGCCAGTAGCAAAACTCGGGACTACAATCAGCCCCAGCATTTT	TRBV19	.	TRBJ1-5	.
CASGRQTNTEAFF	TGTGCTAGTGGGAGACAGACTAACACTGAAGCTTTCTTT	TRBV12-5	.	TRBJ1-1	.
CASSPSGGRSYEQYF	TGTGCCAGCAGCCCGTCGGGGGGCCGTTCCTACGAGCAGTACTTC	TRBV11-2	.	TRBJ2-7	.
CASSLSGPTTREQYF	TGTGCCAGCAGTTTATCTGGGCCAACGACACGCGAGCAGTACTTC	TRBV28	.	TRBJ2-7	.
CASSLTSSGNTIYF	TGTGCCAGCAGCTTAACGAGCTCTGGAAACACCATATATTTT	TRBV7-2	.	TRBJ1-3	.
CASSLRGAQNSPLHF	TGTGCCAGCAGTTTGCGCGGGGCACAAAATTCACCCCTCCACTTT	TRBV27	.	TRBJ1-6	.
CASNDWTDPGSAFF	TGTGCCAGCAACGACTGGACAGACCCGGGGTCGGCTTTCTTT	TRBV7-8	.	TRBJ1-1	.
CASSPARREGRTYEQYF	TGTGCCAGCTCACCGGCCCGGCGGGAGGGCCGCACCTACGAGCAGTACTTC	TRBV18	.	TRBJ2-7	TRBD2
CASSRFHGGQSSYEQYF	TGTGCCAGCAGCCGGTTCCACGGGGGGCAGAGCTCCTACGAGCAGTACTTC	TRBV4-2	.	TRBJ2-7	.
CASSVAAGVGDTQYF	TGTGCCAGCAGCGTAGCGGCGGGAGTGGGTGATACGCAGTATTTT	TRBV9	.	TRBJ2-3	TRBD2
CASSTRQGNTEAFF	TGTGCCAGCAGCACTCGACAGGGGAATACTGAAGCTTTCTTT	TRBV7-2	.	TRBJ1-1	TRBD1
CASSLGGGTNEQFF	TGTGCCAGCAGCTTGGGCGGGGGCACGAATGAGCAGTTCTTC	TRBV7-2	.	TRBJ2-1	.
CASSWVDRVNTEAFF	TGTGCCAGCAGCTGGGTGGACAGGGTAAACACTGAAGCTTTCTTT	TRBV5-6	.	TRBJ1-1	TRBD1
CASGSGGAPYEQYF	TGTGCCAGCGGCTCGGGGGGGGCCCCCTACGAGCAGTACTTC	TRBV5-8	.	TRBJ2-7	TRBD2
CASSLPPPGNTEAFF	TGTGCCAGCAGCTTACCCCCCCCAGGGAACACTGAAGCTTTCTTT	TRBV7-9	.	TRBJ1-1	.
CAWSYSSYGYTF	TGTGCCTGGAGCTACAGCTCCTATGGCTACACCTTC	TRBV30	.	TRBJ1-2	.
CASSSQVTYEQYF	TGTGCCAGCAGCTCACAAGTAACCTACGAGCAGTACTTC	TRBV7-2	.	TRBJ2-7	.
CASSYSRYEQYF	TGTGCCAGCAGTTACTCGCGTTACGAGCAGTACTTC	TRBV6-5	.	TRBJ2-7	.
CASSLLLRNTEAFF	TGTGCCAGCAGCTTGCTTCTCCGGAACACTGAAGCTTTCTTT	TRBV5-4	.	TRBJ1-1	.
CASSVAVNTEAFF	TGTGCCAGCAGCGTAGCCGTGAACACTGAAGCTTTCTTT	TRBV9	.	TRBJ1-1	.
CASRFDRVGSPLHF	TGTGCCAGCAGGTTCGACAGGGTTGGCTCACCCCTCCACTTT	TRBV28	.	TRBJ1-6	TRBD1
CASSLGLAGATGETQYF	TGTGCCAGCAGCCTGGGACTAGCGGGAGCGACAGGGGAGACCCAGTACTTC	TRBV7-2	many	TRBJ2-5	TRBD2
CASSLAPRRGEQYF	TGTGCCAGCAGCTTGGCCCCCAGGAGGGGCGAGCAGTACTTC	TRBV5-6	.	TRBJ2-7	.
CASSTELAPSYNEQFF	TGTGCCAGCAGCACCGAACTAGCGCCGTCCTACAATGAGCAGTTCTTC	TRBV7-2	.	TRBJ2-1	TRBD2
CSALRGRGAFF	TGCAGTGCCTTAAGAGGAAGGGGAGCTTTCTTT	TRBV20-1	.	TRBJ1-1	.
CASSLGPGETQYF	TGTGCCAGCAGCTTAGGACCAGGGGAGACCCAGTACTTC	TRBV7-9	.	TRBJ2-5	.
CASSPRRPGTGSEQYF	TGCGCCAGCAGCCCAAGAAGGCCCGGGACAGGGAGCGAGCAGTACTTC	TRBV4-1	.	TRBJ2-7	TRBD1
CASTEDPRGNEQYF	TGTGCCAGCACCGAGGACCCCCGAGGGAACGAGCAGTACTTC	TRBV28	.	TRBJ2-7	.
CATSREGTRTGELFF	TGTGCCACCAGCAGAGAAGGGACTAGGACCGGGGAGCTGTTTTTT	TRBV15	.	TRBJ2-2	TRBD2
CASSLARTGTGSSPLHF	TGTGCCAGCAGCTTAGCGCGAACGGGGACAGGGAGTTCACCCCTCCACTTT	TRBV7-2	once	TRBJ1-6	TRBD1
CASSQDWAGASGELFF	TGCGCCAGCAGCCAAGATTGGGCGGGAGCCTCCGGGGAGCTGTTTTTT	TRBV4-3	.	TRBJ2-2	TRBD2
CASRWGHTDTQYF	TGTGCCAGCAGGTGGGGACACACAGATACGCAGTATTTT	TRBV2	.	TRBJ2-3	.
CASSRNGGYEQYF	TGTGCCAGTAGTAGGAACGGGGGATACGAGCAGTACTTC	TRBV19	once	TRBJ2-7	.
CASSQSTGLEVNEQFF	TGCGCCAGCAGCCAGAGCACGGGACTAGAGGTCAATGAGCAGTTCTTC	TRBV4-1	.	TRBJ2-1	TRBD2
CATSRRGSSGNTIYF	TGTGCCACCAGCAGAAGGGGTTCTTCGGGAAACACCATATATTTT	TRBV15	.	TRBJ1-3	.